This T cell receptor (beta chain) was identified during a study of blood T cells in healthy people across ages. It was with a sample-barcoded 5' primer and a J-beta primer mix that a second PCR of about 6 to 12 cycles was run. MiXCR, applied by TCRdb to the 5' RACE reads, yields one record per CDR3 protein. This sample has 700,000 to 950,000 distinct CDR3 sequences, with over 45% found just once. The study, taken as a whole, reports: Considered underestimates were the diversity estimates obtained from one million T cells.

As concerns this clonotype: Antigen unknown.

The receptor's source is a young man in good health. The sequenced sample consisted of blood.

This CDR3 reads CSAHLGLSSYEQYF. The CDR3 nucleotides are TGCAGTGCTCATCTCGGACTCAGCTCCTACGAGCAGTACTTC. V usage is TRBV20-1 and J usage is TRBJ2-7; a possible D gene is TRBD2 (5 bases). V was clipped by 5 bases and J by 0 bases, with 14 bases between them. The CDR3 loop spans 14 amino acids. Looked up from germline, CDR1 is DFQATT and CDR2 is SNEGSKA (reference sequence).